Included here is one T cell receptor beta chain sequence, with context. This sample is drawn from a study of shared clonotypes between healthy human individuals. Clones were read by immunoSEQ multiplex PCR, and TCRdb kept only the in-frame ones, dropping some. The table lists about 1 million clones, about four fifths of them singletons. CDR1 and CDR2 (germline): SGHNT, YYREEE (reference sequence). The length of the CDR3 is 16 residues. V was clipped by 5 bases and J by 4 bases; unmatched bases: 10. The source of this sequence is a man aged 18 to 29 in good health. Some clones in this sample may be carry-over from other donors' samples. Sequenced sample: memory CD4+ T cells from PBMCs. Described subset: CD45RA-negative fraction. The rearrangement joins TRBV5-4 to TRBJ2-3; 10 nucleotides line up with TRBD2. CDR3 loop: CASRDPSGSGPDTQYF. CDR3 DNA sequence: TGTGCCAGCAGGGATCCTAGCGGGAGTGGCCCAGATACGCAGTATTTT.